Following are 5 T cell receptor beta chains from one sample sequenced in a study of early stage breast cancer tumors (dated by TCRdb to the late 2010s). Library preparation employed the immunoSEQ multiplex PCR assay. The immuneACCESS repertoire file appears here via TCRdb, limited to in-frame rearrangements. These files lack a portion of the clones; in checked studies, under half of the deficit traces to unresolved V genes, and the cause of the others is not known. This sample lists 25,000 to 35,000 clones; 75% to 85% were detected once. The top ten constitute about 13% of the sample. Sequenced input: blood. Receptor source: a person between 60 and 69 years old with breast cancer.

The chain joins TRBV9 to TRBJ2-7, with 7 bases identical to TRBD2. The germline V gene has CDR1 SGDLS and CDR2 YYNGEE. V was clipped by 0 bases and J by 6 bases; unmatched bases: 3. The CDR3 sequence is 13 residues long. This CDR3 is CASSVGLATEQYF. The CDR3 nucleotides read TGTGCCAGCAGCGTAGGACTAGCTACCGAGCAGTACTTC. Drawing the rest from reference TRBV9 and TRBJ2-7, the complete variable domain is DSGVTQTPKHLITATGQRVTLRCSPRSGDLSVYWYQQSLDQGLQFLIQYYNGEERAKGNILERFSAQQFPDLHSELNLSSLELGDSALYFCASSVGLATEQYFGPGTRLTVT.

This rearrangement joins TRBV5-8 to TRBJ1-3; D not resolved. Per the germline V gene, CDR1 is SGHTS and CDR2 is YDEGEE. The CDR3 runs to 10 residues. V lost 8 bases, J lost 4 bases, and 4 bases lay in between. CDR3 bases: TGTGCCAGTCTCGGAAACACCATATATTTT. Encoded protein: CASLGNTIYF.

This CDR3 reads CAWKGQTTTYEQYF. In DNA, the CDR3 is TGTGCCTGGAAAGGACAAACAACTACCTACGAGCAGTACTTC. J is TRBJ2-7 and V is TRBV30, with D perhaps TRBD1 (5 bases). The V end was cut by 4 bases, the J end by 2 bases, with 15 bases between. This CDR3 has 14 residues. Germline V gene lookup returns CDR1 GTSNPN and CDR2 SVGIG (reference sequence).

V is TRBV5-1 and J is TRBJ1-1, with D possibly being TRBD1 (5 bases). Between the trimmed V and J ends, which lost 0 bases and 1 base, there was a span of 10 bases. Looked up from germline, CDR1 is SGHRS and CDR2 is YFSETQ. CDR3 size: 15 residues. The DNA for the CDR3 is TGCGCCAGCAGCTTGGGGGCAGGGCGGAACACTGAAGCTTTCTTT. It specifies CASSLGAGRNTEAFF.

This chain connects TRBV19 to TRBJ1-5, with 8 nucleotides matching TRBD1. The CDR3 covers 15 residues. Trimming removed 8 bases from V and 7 bases from J; junction bases left unmatched: 13. Germline values: CDR1 LNHDA, CDR2 SQIVND (reference sequence). CDR3 in amino acids: CASRLDREMRQPQHF. The CDR3 region has the DNA TGTGCCAGTCGACTGGACAGGGAAATGCGACAGCCCCAGCATTTT.